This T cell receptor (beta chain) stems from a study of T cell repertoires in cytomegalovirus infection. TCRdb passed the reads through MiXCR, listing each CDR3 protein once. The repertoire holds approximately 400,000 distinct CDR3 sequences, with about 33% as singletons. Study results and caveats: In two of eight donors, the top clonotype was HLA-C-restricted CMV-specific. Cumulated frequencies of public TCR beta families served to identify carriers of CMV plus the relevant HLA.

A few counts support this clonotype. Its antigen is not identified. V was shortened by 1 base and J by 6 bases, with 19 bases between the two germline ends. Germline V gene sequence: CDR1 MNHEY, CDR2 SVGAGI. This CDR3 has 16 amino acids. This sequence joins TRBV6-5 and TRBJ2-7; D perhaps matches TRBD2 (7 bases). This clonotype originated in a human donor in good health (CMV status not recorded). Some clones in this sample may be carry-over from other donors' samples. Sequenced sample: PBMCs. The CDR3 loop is CASSYFGGGLQGEQYF. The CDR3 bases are TGTGCCAGCAGTTACTTCGGCGGGGGCCTCCAAGGCGAGCAGTACTTC.